One sample yielded the 10 T cell receptor beta chains listed below, sequenced in a study of CD8+ T cells in alopecia areata. As the sequencing template, cDNA was produced by extracting RNA and reverse transcribing it. Sequencing used immunoSEQ multiplex PCR; TCRdb keeps in-frame clones, though not all of them. The sample yields under 200,000 clones, about two thirds seen once. Documented treatment: oral pan-JAK inhibitor, 5-10 mg twice daily. This sample comprised CD4+ T cells sorted from blood, obtained at week 4, from a patient treated with tofacitinib. The receptors were gathered from a human donor with alopecia areata.

The gene calls are TRBV29-1 and TRBJ2-4; the match to TRBD2 covers 11 bases. This CDR3 has 15 residues. V was pared by 7 bases and J by 0 bases, with 5 bases of the junction left unmatched. CDR1 SQVTM and CDR2 ANQGSEA come from the germline V gene. In DNA form, the CDR3 reads TGCAGCGCTGCACTAGCGGGGGTAGCCAAAAACATTCAGTACTTC. Translating it yields CSAALAGVAKNIQYF.

The chain recombines TRBV14 with TRBJ2-5; D is possibly TRBD2 (6 bases). V was trimmed by 0 bases and J by 6 bases, leaving 14 bases between them. The CDR3 is 15 amino acids. CDR1 SGHDN and CDR2 FVKESK come from the germline V gene. CDR3 sequence reads: CASSQDLAPSQTQYF. CDR3 in DNA: TGTGCCAGCAGCCAAGATCTAGCGCCCTCTCAGACCCAGTACTTC.

This clone was detected only a few times. This sequence joins TRBV4-1 and TRBJ1-4, with a possible D match to TRBD1 (6 bases). The germline V gene encodes CDR1 MGHRA and CDR2 YSYEKL. The CDR3 length is 14 residues. Trimming stripped 3 bases from V and 8 bases from J, with 13 bases between. This chain's CDR3 is CASSQLQGTEKLFF. CDR3 nucleotides: TGCGCCAGCAGCCAGTTACAGGGAACGGAAAAACTGTTTTTT.

This chain connects TRBV7-9 to TRBJ1-2; the D gene is possibly TRBD1 (6 bases). The CDR3 has 16 amino acids. CDR1 is SEHNR, CDR2 FQNEAQ, per germline (reference sequence). V lost 5 bases to trimming and J lost 2 bases, with 18 bases between them. Written as DNA, the CDR3 is TGTGCCAGCAGCCCTCGGGGTTTGGGGGCCAACTATGGCTACACCTTC. As protein: CASSPRGLGANYGYTF. Full variable domain (outside the CDR3, taken from reference TRBV7-9 and TRBJ1-2): DTGVSQNPRHKITKRGQNVTFRCDPISEHNRLYWYRQTLGQGPEFLTYFQNEAQLEKSRLLSDRFSAERPKGSFSTLEIQRTEQGDSAMYLCASSPRGLGANYGYTFGSGTRLTVV.

J is TRBJ2-2 and V is TRBV7-3, with D perhaps matching TRBD1 (5 bases). From germline, CDR1 is SGHTA and CDR2 FQGTGA. The V gene lost 4 bases and the J gene lost 8 bases, with 11 bases spanning the gap. This CDR3 contains 13 residues. The CDR3 coding sequence is TGTGCCAGCAGCTCCCCAGGGAAAGGGGAGCTGTTTTTT. Translating it yields CASSSPGKGELFF. Filled out from reference TRBV7-3 and TRBJ2-2, the complete variable domain reads GAGVSQTPSNKVTEKGKYVELRCDPISGHTALYWYRQSLGQGPEFLIYFQGTGAADDSGLPNDRFFAVRPEGSVSTLKIQRTERGDSAVYLCASSSPGKGELFFGEGSRLTVL.

The J gene is TRBJ2-7, the V gene TRBV30; TRBD1 aligns across 9 bases. The V gene end was trimmed by 0 bases and the J gene end by 6 bases; junction bases not matched to a gene: 12. The CDR3 spans 16 residues. The germline gives CDR1 GTSNPN, CDR2 SVGIG (reference sequence). The CDR3, as DNA: TGTGCCTGGAGTGTGGGGGACGACAGGGGGTTGAGCGAGCAGTACTTC. Translating it yields CAWSVGDDRGLSEQYF.

The CDR3 reads CASSVGKGTPLHF. The CDR3 DNA is TGTGCCAGCAGCGTAGGGAAGGGCACACCCCTCCACTTT. The V and J genes are TRBV9 and TRBJ1-6, with D unresolved. In germline, CDR1 is SGDLS, CDR2 YYNGEE. The CDR3 has 13 residues. The V and J ends lost 0 bases and 11 bases respectively, with 9 bases between them.

Only a few counts were recorded for this clone. CDR3 sequence: CSVNEGADTQYF. The CDR3 DNA sequence: TGCAGCGTTAATGAGGGGGCAGATACGCAGTATTTT. The rearrangement uses TRBV29-1 and TRBJ2-3; TRBD1 might be the D (6 bases). The germline V and J ends were trimmed by 5 bases and 4 bases, with 10 bases remaining between them. The V gene's germline CDR1 is SQVTM and CDR2 ANQGSEA. CDR3 size: 12 residues.

V and J are TRBV9 and TRBJ2-3; D is perhaps TRBD2 (5 bases). Germline CDR1 is SGDLS and CDR2 is YYNGEE. The CDR3 sequence is 15 residues long. V shed 2 bases and J shed 4 bases, with 14 bases lying between them. This CDR3 is CASSVGAVVSDTQYF. The CDR3 DNA sequence: TGTGCCAGCAGCGTCGGAGCGGTAGTTTCAGATACGCAGTATTTT.

In DNA, the CDR3 is TGTGCCAGTAGTATTTCTCGGGGGACCTCCTACGAGCAGTACTTC. It codes for CASSISRGTSYEQYF. The chain joins TRBV19 to TRBJ2-7, with D possibly being TRBD2 (6 bases). Germline V gene data show CDR1 as LNHDA and CDR2 as SQIVND (reference sequence). This CDR3 is built from 15 residues. V lost 3 bases and J lost 0, with 12 bases in between.